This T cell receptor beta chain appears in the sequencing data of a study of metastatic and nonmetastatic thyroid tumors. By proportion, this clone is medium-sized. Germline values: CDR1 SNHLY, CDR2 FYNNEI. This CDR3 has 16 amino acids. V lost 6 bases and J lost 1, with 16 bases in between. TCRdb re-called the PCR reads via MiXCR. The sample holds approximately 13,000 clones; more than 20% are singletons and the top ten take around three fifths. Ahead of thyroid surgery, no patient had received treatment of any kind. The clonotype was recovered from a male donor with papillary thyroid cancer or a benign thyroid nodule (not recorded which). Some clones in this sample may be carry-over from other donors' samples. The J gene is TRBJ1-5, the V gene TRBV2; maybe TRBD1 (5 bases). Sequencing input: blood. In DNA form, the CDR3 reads TGTGCCAGCAGGACCACCAGGGCTGGAAGCAATCAGCCCCAGCATTTT. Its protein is CASRTTRAGSNQPQHF.